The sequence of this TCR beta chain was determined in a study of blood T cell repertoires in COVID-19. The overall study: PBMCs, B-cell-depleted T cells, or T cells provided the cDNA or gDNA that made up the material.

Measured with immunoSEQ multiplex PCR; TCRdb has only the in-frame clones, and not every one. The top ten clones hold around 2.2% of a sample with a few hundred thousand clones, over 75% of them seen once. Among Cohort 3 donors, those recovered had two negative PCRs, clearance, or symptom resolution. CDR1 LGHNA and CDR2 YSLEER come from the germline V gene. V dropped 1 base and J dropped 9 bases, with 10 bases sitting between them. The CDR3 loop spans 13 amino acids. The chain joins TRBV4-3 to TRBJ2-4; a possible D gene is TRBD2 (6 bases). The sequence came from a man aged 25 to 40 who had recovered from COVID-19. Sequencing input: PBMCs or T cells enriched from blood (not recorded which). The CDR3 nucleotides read TGCGCCAGCAGCCAAGTTCGGGGGACCATTCAGTACTTC. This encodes CASSQVRGTIQYF.